A selection of T cell receptor beta chains follows, all from one sample in a study of EBV T-cell therapy then PD-1 blockade in nasopharyngeal carcinoma. These receptors' antigens are unknown. The table came from immunoSEQ multiplex PCR; TCRdb's copy has only in-frame clones and leaves some out. Of fewer than 20,000 clones listed, around 80% are singletons. The sample here was CD8+ T cells from blood, taken at day 0 from a patient whose treatment included autologous EBV-specific T cells and nivolumab. The receptors stem from a man in his forties or fifties with nasopharyngeal carcinoma. CDR3s include the opening cysteine and the closing phenylalanine or tryptophan. A D gene is named only where the DNA matches it firmly. Where a row states a size, it is once, few, many or the class of an expanded clone; other rows omit it.

clone_size: -; d_call: -; v_call: TRBV7-3; j_call: TRBJ2-6; cdr3_aa: CASSLNPTGSGANVLTF; cdr3_nt: TGTGCCAGCAGCTTAAACCCGACAGGCTCTGGGGCCAACGTCCTGACTTTC
clone_size: few; d_call: -; v_call: TRBV7-9; j_call: TRBJ2-3; cdr3_aa: CASSFPTGHLYTDTQYF; cdr3_nt: TGTGCCAGCAGCTTTCCAACGGGACACCTTTACACAGATACGCAGTATTTT
clone_size: -; d_call: -; v_call: TRBV11-2; j_call: TRBJ2-1; cdr3_aa: CASSLDQGRYNEQFF; cdr3_nt: TGTGCCAGCAGCTTAGACCAGGGCCGCTACAATGAGCAGTTCTTC
clone_size: -; d_call: -; v_call: TRBV9; j_call: TRBJ2-1; cdr3_aa: CASSAAYNEQFF; cdr3_nt: TGTGCCAGCAGCGCCGCATACAATGAGCAGTTCTTC
clone_size: -; d_call: -; v_call: TRBV6-6; j_call: TRBJ2-7; cdr3_aa: CASSYSGQSSYEQYF; cdr3_nt: TGTGCCAGCAGTTACTCGGGGCAGAGTTCCTACGAGCAGTACTTC
clone_size: -; d_call: TRBD1; v_call: TRBV28; j_call: TRBJ2-7; cdr3_aa: CASSPGQALDYEQYF; cdr3_nt: TGTGCCAGCAGTCCGGGACAGGCCTTAGACTACGAGCAGTACTTC
clone_size: -; d_call: TRBD1; v_call: TRBV18; j_call: TRBJ2-1; cdr3_aa: CASSPRGRESSYNEQFF; cdr3_nt: TGTGCCAGCTCACCGAGGGGGCGCGAAAGCTCCTACAATGAGCAGTTCTTC
clone_size: -; d_call: -; v_call: TRBV21-1; j_call: TRBJ2-3; cdr3_aa: CASSKGTDTQYF; cdr3_nt: TGTGCCAGCAGCAAAGGGACAGATACGCAGTATTTT
clone_size: -; d_call: -; v_call: TRBV21-1; j_call: TRBJ2-7; cdr3_aa: CAIGPHEQYF; cdr3_nt: TGTGCCATCGGACCCCACGAGCAGTACTTC
clone_size: few; d_call: -; v_call: TRBV9; j_call: TRBJ2-2; cdr3_aa: CASSPPEGGYTGELFF; cdr3_nt: TGTGCCAGCAGCCCGCCTGAAGGGGGTTACACCGGGGAGCTGTTTTTT
clone_size: once; d_call: -; v_call: TRBV5-4; j_call: TRBJ2-7; cdr3_aa: CASSQGSVFEQYF; cdr3_nt: TGTGCCAGCAGCCAGGGATCCGTATTCGAGCAGTACTTC
clone_size: few; d_call: -; v_call: TRBV7-9; j_call: TRBJ2-7; cdr3_aa: CASSLVRNYEQYF; cdr3_nt: TGTGCCAGCAGCTTAGTCCGAAACTACGAGCAGTACTTC
clone_size: -; d_call: -; v_call: TRBV11-1; j_call: TRBJ2-7; cdr3_aa: CASSLGSTYEQYF; cdr3_nt: TGTGCCAGCAGCTTAGGCAGTACTTACGAGCAGTACTTC
clone_size: -; d_call: -; v_call: TRBV11-1; j_call: TRBJ2-7; cdr3_aa: CASSLGGAEQYF; cdr3_nt: TGTGCCAGCAGCTTAGGCGGGGCCGAGCAGTACTTC
clone_size: -; d_call: -; v_call: TRBV20-1; j_call: TRBJ2-7; cdr3_aa: CSARIWPEQYF; cdr3_nt: TGCAGTGCTAGAATTTGGCCCGAGCAGTACTTC
clone_size: -; d_call: TRBD2; v_call: TRBV4-3; j_call: TRBJ2-7; cdr3_aa: CASSQEGSGIYEQYF; cdr3_nt: TGCGCCAGCAGCCAAGAAGGTAGCGGGATATACGAGCAGTACTTC
clone_size: -; d_call: TRBD2; v_call: TRBV6-4; j_call: TRBJ2-3; cdr3_aa: CASSAGTSGHTDTQYF; cdr3_nt: TGTGCCAGCAGTGCGGGGACTAGCGGGCATACAGATACGCAGTATTTT
clone_size: -; d_call: -; v_call: TRBV19; j_call: TRBJ2-5; cdr3_aa: CASSHQETQYF; cdr3_nt: TGTGCCAGTAGCCACCAAGAGACCCAGTACTTC
clone_size: -; d_call: -; v_call: TRBV10-3; j_call: TRBJ2-3; cdr3_aa: CAISEPGGMDTQYF; cdr3_nt: TGTGCCATCAGTGAGCCAGGCGGGATGGATACGCAGTATTTT
clone_size: -; d_call: TRBD2; v_call: TRBV4-3; j_call: TRBJ2-7; cdr3_aa: CASSQLAGGPGGYEQYF; cdr3_nt: TGCGCCAGCAGCCAACTAGCGGGGGGCCCGGGGGGCTACGAGCAGTACTTC
clone_size: -; d_call: -; v_call: TRBV5-6; j_call: TRBJ2-7; cdr3_aa: CASYKRDGTYEQYF; cdr3_nt: TGTGCCAGTTATAAAAGGGACGGGACCTACGAGCAGTACTTC
clone_size: -; d_call: -; v_call: TRBV4-3; j_call: TRBJ1-5; cdr3_aa: CASSQDLFGQFNQPQHF; cdr3_nt: TGCGCCAGCAGCCAAGATCTATTCGGACAGTTCAATCAGCCCCAGCATTTT
clone_size: -; d_call: TRBD1; v_call: TRBV6-5; j_call: TRBJ1-2; cdr3_aa: CATSPQGGNYGYTF; cdr3_nt: TGTGCCACCTCACCCCAGGGGGGCAACTATGGCTACACCTTC
clone_size: -; d_call: TRBD1; v_call: TRBV15; j_call: TRBJ1-5; cdr3_aa: CATSGKTGGGNQPQHF; cdr3_nt: TGTGCCACCAGCGGAAAGACAGGGGGTGGCAATCAGCCCCAGCATTTT
clone_size: -; d_call: -; v_call: TRBV7-9; j_call: TRBJ2-3; cdr3_aa: CASSLDGRVIDTQYF; cdr3_nt: TGTGCCAGCAGCTTAGACGGCAGGGTGATAGATACGCAGTATTTT
clone_size: -; d_call: -; v_call: TRBV24-1; j_call: TRBJ1-1; cdr3_aa: CATSDSKGMNTEAFF; cdr3_nt: TGTGCCACCAGTGATTCGAAGGGGATGAACACTGAAGCTTTCTTT
clone_size: -; d_call: -; v_call: TRBV12-3/TRBV12-4; j_call: TRBJ2-7; cdr3_aa: CASSFAYEQYF; cdr3_nt: TGTGCCAGCAGTTTTGCCTACGAGCAGTACTTC
clone_size: -; d_call: -; v_call: TRBV3-1/TRBV3-2; j_call: TRBJ1-3; cdr3_aa: CASSQDDGSGNTIYF; cdr3_nt: TGTGCCAGCAGCCAAGATGACGGCTCTGGAAACACCATATATTTT
clone_size: -; d_call: -; v_call: TRBV4-3; j_call: TRBJ2-2; cdr3_aa: CASSGGRYAGELFF; cdr3_nt: TGCGCCAGCAGCGGGGGCAGGTACGCCGGGGAGCTGTTTTTT
clone_size: -; d_call: -; v_call: TRBV7-9; j_call: TRBJ1-1; cdr3_aa: CASSPSRALEAFF; cdr3_nt: TGTGCCAGCAGCCCAAGCCGGGCCCTTGAAGCTTTCTTT
clone_size: -; d_call: -; v_call: TRBV6-4; j_call: TRBJ2-3; cdr3_aa: CASSASGSGGPDTQYF; cdr3_nt: TGTGCCAGCAGTGCCAGCGGTTCTGGCGGCCCAGATACGCAGTATTTT
clone_size: -; d_call: -; v_call: TRBV6-1; j_call: TRBJ2-7; cdr3_aa: CASSEDNWAEGDEQYF; cdr3_nt: TGTGCCAGCAGTGAAGATAATTGGGCCGAAGGGGACGAGCAGTACTTC
clone_size: -; d_call: -; v_call: TRBV5-4; j_call: TRBJ2-2; cdr3_aa: CASSLADYTGELFF; cdr3_nt: TGTGCCAGCAGCTTGGCAGACTACACCGGGGAGCTGTTTTTT
clone_size: once; d_call: TRBD1; v_call: TRBV6-5; j_call: TRBJ2-7; cdr3_aa: CASSYSTGQGVEQYF; cdr3_nt: TGTGCCAGCAGTTACTCGACAGGACAGGGAGTCGAGCAGTACTTC
clone_size: -; d_call: -; v_call: TRBV15; j_call: TRBJ2-7; cdr3_aa: CATSRGSTGVRGEQYF; cdr3_nt: TGTGCCACCAGCAGAGGATCGACGGGGGTGAGGGGGGAGCAGTACTTC
clone_size: -; d_call: -; v_call: TRBV6-6; j_call: TRBJ1-2; cdr3_aa: CASSPLKDLNYGYTF; cdr3_nt: TGTGCCAGCAGTCCCCTCAAGGACCTTAACTATGGCTACACCTTC
clone_size: once; d_call: TRBD2; v_call: TRBV4-1; j_call: TRBJ2-5; cdr3_aa: CASSHRSGGAQETQYF; cdr3_nt: TGCGCCAGCAGCCACCGCAGCGGGGGGGCCCAAGAGACCCAGTACTTC
clone_size: -; d_call: -; v_call: TRBV6-5; j_call: TRBJ1-2; cdr3_aa: CASSYAPGSSYTF; cdr3_nt: TGTGCCAGCAGTTACGCTCCAGGGAGTAGCTACACCTTC
clone_size: -; d_call: -; v_call: TRBV4-1; j_call: TRBJ1-2; cdr3_aa: CASSLDTAYGYTF; cdr3_nt: TGCGCCAGCAGCCTAGACACAGCTTATGGCTACACCTTC
clone_size: -; d_call: -; v_call: TRBV28; j_call: TRBJ2-1; cdr3_aa: CASSTLTESSYNEQFF; cdr3_nt: TGTGCCAGCAGTACCCTGACAGAGAGCTCCTACAATGAGCAGTTCTTC
clone_size: -; d_call: TRBD1; v_call: TRBV5-4; j_call: TRBJ2-1; cdr3_aa: CASTHVGTGYNEQFF; cdr3_nt: TGTGCCAGCACCCATGTCGGGACAGGCTACAATGAGCAGTTCTTC
clone_size: -; d_call: -; v_call: TRBV14; j_call: TRBJ1-3; cdr3_aa: CASSQDLPTGRGNTIYF; cdr3_nt: TGTGCCAGCAGCCAAGATTTACCAACAGGGAGGGGAAACACCATATATTTT
clone_size: -; d_call: -; v_call: TRBV19; j_call: TRBJ2-2; cdr3_aa: CASSREGTGELFF; cdr3_nt: TGTGCCAGTAGTAGGGAAGGCACCGGGGAGCTGTTTTTT
clone_size: once; d_call: -; v_call: TRBV10-3; j_call: TRBJ2-1; cdr3_aa: CAISEARATYNEQFF; cdr3_nt: TGTGCCATCAGTGAGGCCAGGGCCACCTACAATGAGCAGTTCTTC
clone_size: -; d_call: -; v_call: TRBV7-6; j_call: TRBJ2-7; cdr3_aa: CASSLREDEQYF; cdr3_nt: TGTGCCAGCAGCTTACGGGAAGACGAGCAGTACTTC
clone_size: once; d_call: -; v_call: TRBV12-3/TRBV12-4; j_call: TRBJ1-2; cdr3_aa: CASSLRSHGYTF; cdr3_nt: TGTGCCAGCAGTTTACGAAGTCATGGCTACACCTTC
clone_size: -; d_call: -; v_call: TRBV7-8; j_call: TRBJ2-3; cdr3_aa: CASSQDYLNTQYF; cdr3_nt: TGTGCCAGCAGCCAAGATTACCTGAATACGCAGTATTTT
clone_size: -; d_call: -; v_call: TRBV4-1; j_call: TRBJ2-5; cdr3_aa: CASSQGSSRAQETQYF; cdr3_nt: TGCGCCAGCAGCCAAGGGTCTTCAAGGGCCCAAGAGACCCAGTACTTC
clone_size: -; d_call: TRBD2; v_call: TRBV19; j_call: TRBJ2-7; cdr3_aa: CASSISGGAYEQYF; cdr3_nt: TGTGCCAGTAGTATTAGCGGGGGCGCCTACGAGCAGTACTTC
clone_size: -; d_call: TRBD1; v_call: TRBV6-1; j_call: TRBJ1-6; cdr3_aa: CASSGLTGTGNSPLHF; cdr3_nt: TGTGCCAGCAGTGGGTTAACCGGGACAGGAAATTCACCCCTCCACTTT
clone_size: -; d_call: -; v_call: TRBV6-4; j_call: TRBJ2-3; cdr3_aa: CASSRGLGGADTQYF; cdr3_nt: TGTGCCAGCAGTAGGGGATTGGGGGGCGCAGATACGCAGTATTTT
clone_size: -; d_call: -; v_call: TRBV5-4; j_call: TRBJ2-3; cdr3_aa: CASSLGIDTQYF; cdr3_nt: TGTGCCAGCAGCTTGGGTATAGATACGCAGTATTTT
clone_size: -; d_call: TRBD1; v_call: TRBV4-3; j_call: TRBJ1-1; cdr3_aa: CASSQVGTVTEAFF; cdr3_nt: TGCGCCAGCAGCCAAGTGGGGACAGTCACTGAAGCTTTCTTT
clone_size: -; d_call: -; v_call: TRBV19; j_call: TRBJ2-1; cdr3_aa: CASSNDRLSDEQFF; cdr3_nt: TGTGCCAGTAGTAACGACAGGTTGAGCGATGAGCAGTTCTTC
clone_size: -; d_call: -; v_call: TRBV7-9; j_call: TRBJ1-2; cdr3_aa: CASSHRVQGSPSGYTF; cdr3_nt: TGTGCCAGCAGTCATAGGGTTCAGGGATCCCCCTCTGGCTACACCTTC